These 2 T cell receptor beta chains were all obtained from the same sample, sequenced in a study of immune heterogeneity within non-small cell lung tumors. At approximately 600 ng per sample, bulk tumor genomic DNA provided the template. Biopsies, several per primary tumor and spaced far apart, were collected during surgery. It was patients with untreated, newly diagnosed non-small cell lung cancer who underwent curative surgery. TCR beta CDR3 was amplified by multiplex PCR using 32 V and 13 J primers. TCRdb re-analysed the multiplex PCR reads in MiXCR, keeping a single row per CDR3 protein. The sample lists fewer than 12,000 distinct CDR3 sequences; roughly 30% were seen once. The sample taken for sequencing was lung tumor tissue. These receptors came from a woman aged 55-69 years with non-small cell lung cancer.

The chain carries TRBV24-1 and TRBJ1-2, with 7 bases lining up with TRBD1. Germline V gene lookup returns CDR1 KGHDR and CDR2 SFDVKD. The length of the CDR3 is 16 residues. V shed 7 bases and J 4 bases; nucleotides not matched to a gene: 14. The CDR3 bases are TGTGCCACCAGCAAGATCCCGGGACAGATCACCTATGGCTACACCTTC. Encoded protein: CATSKIPGQITYGYTF.

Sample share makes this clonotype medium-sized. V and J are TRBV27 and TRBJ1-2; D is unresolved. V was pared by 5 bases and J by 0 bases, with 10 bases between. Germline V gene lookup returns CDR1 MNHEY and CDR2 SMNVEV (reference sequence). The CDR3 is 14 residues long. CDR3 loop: CASSPLAANYGYTF. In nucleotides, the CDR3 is TGTGCCAGCAGTCCCCTGGCAGCTAACTATGGCTACACCTTC.